The rows below give T cell receptor beta chains drawn from one sample of a study of Graves' ophthalmopathy and Graves' hyperthyroidism. TCRdb used MiXCR to reprocess the multiplex PCR reads, holding one entry per CDR3 protein. The table shows about 590,000 distinct CDR3 sequences, with under 45% occurring only once. The material sequenced was peripheral blood or thyroid tissue (not recorded which). The receptors shown here come from an adult man with Graves' hyperthyroidism. Each CDR3 is given with its conserved first and last residue. D genes are given only for firm matches. Some rows mark clone size as missing; the rest say once, few, many or name a class of expanded clone.

j_call | clone_size | v_call | d_call | cdr3_aa | cdr3_nt
TRBJ1-2 | many | TRBV6-1 | TRBD1 | CASSTKPQGYLGYTF | TGTGCCAGCAGTACCAAACCACAGGGGTACTTGGGCTACACCTTC
TRBJ1-3 | many | TRBV2 | . | CASSYGGAAGNTIYF | TGTGCCAGCAGCTACGGGGGGGCCGCTGGAAACACCATATATTTT
TRBJ2-7 | many | TRBV20-1 | TRBD1 | CSARNRLWGQVPYEQYF | TGCAGTGCTAGAAACCGCCTGTGGGGACAGGTCCCCTACGAGCAGTACTTC
TRBJ2-2 | once | TRBV14 | . | CASSLVTGEPFF | TGTGCCAGCAGTTTGGTCACCGGGGAGCCGTTTTTT
TRBJ2-5 | . | TRBV12-3/TRBV12-4 | . | CASSLEGGEGETQYF | TGTGCCAGCAGCTTAGAAGGAGGGGAAGGAGAGACCCAGTACTTC
TRBJ2-5 | . | TRBV7-2 | . | CASSYSTGQGQPQYF | TGTGCCAGCAGTTACTCGACTGGTCAGGGCCAGCCCCAGTACTTC
TRBJ1-5 | many | TRBV7-6 | . | CASSNQEQGSRQPQHF | TGTGCCAGCAGCAATCAAGAACAGGGTTCGCGTCAGCCCCAGCATTTT
TRBJ2-7 | . | TRBV27 | TRBD1 | CASSGGQGWADEQYF | TGTGCCAGCAGTGGAGGACAGGGCTGGGCGGACGAGCAGTACTTC
TRBJ2-5 | many | TRBV20-1 | . | CSARDQGTAQETQYF | TGCAGTGCTAGAGATCAAGGCACAGCACAAGAGACCCAGTACTTC
TRBJ2-2 | . | TRBV12-3/TRBV12-4 | . | CASSFIGRGEGELFF | TGTGCCAGCAGTTTTATTGGACGGGGCGAAGGGGAGCTGTTTTTT
TRBJ1-1 | . | TRBV2 | . | CASSGGTAGNTEAFF | TGTGCCAGCAGCGGGGGGACGGCAGGGAACACTGAAGCTTTCTTT
TRBJ1-1 | . | TRBV2 | . | CASSEAVQDRGYTEAFF | TGTGCCAGCAGTGAAGCAGTGCAGGATCGGGGCTACACTGAAGCTTTCTTT
TRBJ1-2 | many | TRBV9 | TRBD1 | CASQEQGFGGYTF | TGTGCCAGCCAGGAACAGGGGTTTGGCGGCTACACCTTC
TRBJ2-6 | . | TRBV19 | TRBD1 | CATVDRGRVGANVLTF | TGTGCCACCGTGGACAGGGGGCGCGTTGGGGCCAACGTCCTGACTTTC
TRBJ1-4 | many | TRBV10-2 | . | CASSARGSEKLFF | TGCGCCAGCAGTGCCAGGGGAAGCGAAAAACTGTTTTTT
TRBJ2-5 | many | TRBV7-9 | TRBD2 | CASSLGAGGRETQYF | TGTGCCAGCAGCTTAGGCGCGGGGGGGCGTGAGACCCAGTACTTC
TRBJ1-1 | . | TRBV2 | . | CASSESDRKAFF | TGTGCCAGCAGTGAATCGGACCGTAAAGCTTTCTTT
TRBJ2-5 | many | TRBV20-1 | TRBD2 | CSALGTSGVETQYF | TGCAGTGCTCTCGGGACTAGCGGGGTAGAGACCCAGTACTTC
TRBJ2-7 | . | TRBV20-1 | TRBD1 | CSARGSPGTGHTF | TGCAGTGCTAGAGGATCCCCCGGGACAGGACACACCTTC
TRBJ1-5 | many | TRBV19 | . | CASSKVGTANQPQHF | TGTGCCAGTAGTAAAGTTGGGACCGCTAATCAGCCCCAGCATTTT
TRBJ2-2 | many | TRBV5-1 | . | CASREHRAGTNTGELFF | TGCGCCAGCAGGGAACACCGAGCGGGTACGAACACCGGGGAGCTGTTTTTT
TRBJ2-2 | few | TRBV15 | . | CATSRDEGVRTGELFF | TGTGCCACCAGCAGAGATGAGGGCGTTCGCACCGGGGAGCTGTTTTTT
TRBJ2-7 | . | TRBV28 | . | CASSLETAAYEQYF | TGTGCCAGCAGTTTGGAGACAGCAGCCTACGAGCAGTACTTC